Below, one TCR beta chain is given with its context. The data belong to a study of cytomegalovirus exposure and HLA in healthy donors. Only in-frame clones appear in the TCRdb table, and some are missing; sequencing was by immunoSEQ multiplex PCR. The sample carries tens of thousands of clones, around nine tenths recorded once. CDR3 length: 11 residues. Germline V CDR1 and CDR2: PRHDT, FYEKMQ (reference sequence). Deletions cut 2 bases from V and 5 bases from J, with 3 bases between. The sequence was collected from a woman between 18 and 29 years old in good health and CMV-seropositive. What was sequenced was PBMCs. The chain couples TRBV13 to TRBJ2-5; D call uncertain. For the CDR3, the DNA is TGTGCCAGCAGCTTACGGGAGACCCAGTACTTC. Protein sequence: CASSLRETQYF.